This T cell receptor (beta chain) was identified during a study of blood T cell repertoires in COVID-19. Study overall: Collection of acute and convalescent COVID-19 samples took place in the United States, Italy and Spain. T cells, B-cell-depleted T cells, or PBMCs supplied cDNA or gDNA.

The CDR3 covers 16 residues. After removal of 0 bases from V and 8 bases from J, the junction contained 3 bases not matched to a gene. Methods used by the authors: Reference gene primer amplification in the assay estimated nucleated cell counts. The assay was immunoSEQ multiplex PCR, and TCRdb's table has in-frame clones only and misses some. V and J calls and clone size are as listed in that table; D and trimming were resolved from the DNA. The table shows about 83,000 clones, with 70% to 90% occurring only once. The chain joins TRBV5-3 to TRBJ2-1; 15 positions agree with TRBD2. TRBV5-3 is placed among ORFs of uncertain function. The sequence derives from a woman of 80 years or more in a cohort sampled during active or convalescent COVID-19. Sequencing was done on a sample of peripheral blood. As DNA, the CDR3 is TGTGCCAGAAGCTTGGATTGGACTAGCGGGAGGGATGAGCAGTTCTTC. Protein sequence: CARSLDWTSGRDEQFF.